This T cell receptor (beta chain) stems from a study of PD-1 blockade in classical Hodgkin lymphoma. Study information: The patients were dosed with nivolumab 3 mg/kg, infused intravenously every 2 weeks.

Study results and caveats: Newly diagnosed patients had diversity similar to the baseline diversity of complete responders. Significantly greater TCR diversity emerged by C4D1 in CD4+ cells but not CD8+ cells. Compared with healthy donors, newly diagnosed patients reportedly showed lower baseline TCR diversity.

Autologous stem cell transplantation was followed by relapse in every patient, and brentuximab vedotin exposure varied. About this clone: Antigen: not known.

The V end was cut by 7 bases, the J end by 6 bases, with 17 bases between. The CDR3 runs 14 residues. CDR1 is MDHEN and CDR2 is SYDVKM in the germline V gene. Produced via immunoSEQ multiplex PCR; TCRdb's table is partial and in-frame only. The sample records fewer than 75,000 clones, 85% to 90% being singletons. The source material was peripheral blood mononuclear cells (PBMCs), sampled before the second cycle of nivolumab. The TCR sequence derives from a human donor with classical Hodgkin lymphoma. The chain carries TRBV28 and TRBJ2-3; D is undetermined. The CDR3 here is CASTQGRPRDTQYF. In DNA, the CDR3 is TGTGCCAGCACTCAAGGCCGACCGCGGGATACGCAGTATTTT.